The rows below give T cell receptor beta chains drawn from one sample of a study of T cells in tuberculosis. Assay used: immunoSEQ multiplex PCR; TCRdb lists only in-frame clones, some missing. This sample has 85,000 to 90,000 clones; roughly 90% occur once, and the top ten carry approximately 2%. The sequenced material came from CD1b-GMM tetramer-negative cells sorted from PBMCs. The origin of the receptors is an adult woman with latent tuberculosis. CDR3s include the opening cysteine and the closing phenylalanine or tryptophan. D genes are given only for firm matches. Clone size appears in some rows only: once, few, many, or a class for an expanded clone.

CDR3 length	D gene	V gene	clone size	J gene	CDR3 protein	CDR3 DNA
12	-	TRBV11-2	-	TRBJ2-5	CASGQMGETQYF	TGTGCCAGCGGACAGATGGGGGAGACCCAGTACTTC
15	TRBD1	TRBV7-3	-	TRBJ2-1	CASSLDRGPYNEQFF	TGTGCCAGCAGCTTGGACAGGGGACCCTACAATGAGCAGTTCTTC
15	TRBD1	TRBV7-8	-	TRBJ2-2	CASSLGQGRTGELFF	TGTGCCAGCAGCCTCGGACAGGGCCGCACCGGGGAGCTGTTTTTT
12	-	TRBV5-8	-	TRBJ2-1	CASSVTGGEQFF	TGTGCCAGCAGCGTTACGGGTGGTGAGCAGTTCTTC
15	TRBD2	TRBV5-1	-	TRBJ2-5	CASSLRTSGGETQYF	TGCGCCAGCAGCTTGAGGACTAGCGGGGGGGAGACCCAGTACTTC
15	TRBD1	TRBV13	once	TRBJ2-3	CASSFRDRATGAQYF	TGTGCCAGCAGTTTCCGGGACAGGGCTACCGGGGCGCAGTATTTT
12	TRBD1	TRBV7-9	-	TRBJ2-1	CAKGTGGNEQFF	TGTGCCAAAGGGACAGGGGGGAATGAGCAGTTCTTC
15	TRBD1	TRBV9	-	TRBJ1-1	CASSKTQGAQGEAFF	TGTGCCAGCAGCAAAACACAGGGGGCGCAAGGTGAAGCTTTCTTT
11	-	TRBV5-1	-	TRBJ2-5	CANTLEETQYF	TGCGCCAACACGCTAGAAGAGACCCAGTACTTC
14	-	TRBV7-9	-	TRBJ2-2	CASSLGVMAGELFF	TGTGCCAGCAGCTTAGGAGTAATGGCCGGGGAGCTGTTTTTT
17	-	TRBV5-4	-	TRBJ1-6	CASSTGTQRGRNSPLHF	TGTGCCAGCAGCACAGGGACCCAAAGGGGACGTAATTCACCCCTCCACTTT
14	TRBD2	TRBV7-6	-	TRBJ2-1	CASTEIAGDVEQFF	TGTGCCAGCACCGAAATAGCGGGGGATGTTGAGCAGTTCTTC
17	TRBD2	TRBV9	-	TRBJ2-2	CASSVALAGGNTGELFF	TGTGCCAGCAGCGTAGCCCTAGCGGGGGGGAACACCGGGGAGCTGTTTTTT
15	-	TRBV28	once	TRBJ1-6	CASRDSSSYNSPLHF	TGTGCCAGCAGGGACAGTAGCTCCTATAATTCACCCCTCCACTTT
15	-	TRBV5-1	-	TRBJ1-1	CASSLLGREDTEAFF	TGCGCCAGCAGCTTGTTGGGTAGGGAGGACACTGAAGCTTTCTTT
16	-	TRBV6-1	-	TRBJ1-5	CASSEASRGSNQPQHF	TGTGCCAGCAGTGAAGCTTCGAGGGGGAGCAATCAGCCCCAGCATTTT
13	-	TRBV10-2	-	TRBJ1-1	CASSERENTEAFF	TGCGCCAGCAGTGAACGAGAAAACACTGAAGCTTTCTTT
17	TRBD1	TRBV7-2	-	TRBJ1-2	CASSQRQGGAGDYGYTF	TGTGCCAGCAGCCAGAGACAGGGGGGTGCAGGAGACTATGGCTACACCTTC
18	TRBD2	TRBV7-9	-	TRBJ2-4	CASSLGTSASRAKNIQYF	TGTGCCAGCAGCTTAGGGACTAGCGCCTCCCGAGCCAAAAACATTCAGTACTTC
15	TRBD1	TRBV6-6	-	TRBJ1-1	CASSSLQGVNTEAFF	TGTGCCAGCAGTTCCCTACAGGGGGTTAACACTGAAGCTTTCTTT
13	-	TRBV11-2	-	TRBJ1-1	CASSLFPNTEAFF	TGTGCCAGCAGCTTATTCCCTAACACTGAAGCTTTCTTT
15	-	TRBV6-4	-	TRBJ1-2	CASTGPVGEGYGYTF	TGTGCCAGCACAGGCCCTGTAGGGGAGGGCTATGGCTACACCTTC
13	TRBD1	TRBV29-1	-	TRBJ2-2	CSVEKGAGGELFF	TGCAGCGTTGAAAAGGGGGCAGGCGGGGAGCTGTTTTTT
15	TRBD2	TRBV6-5	-	TRBJ2-7	CASSYGRGGQYEQYF	TGTGCCAGCAGTTACGGGCGGGGGGGACAATACGAGCAGTACTTC
13	-	TRBV6-1	-	TRBJ1-2	CASSVRGGYGYTF	TGTGCCAGCAGTGTGCGGGGAGGATATGGCTACACCTTC
14	-	TRBV19	-	TRBJ1-2	CASSSRDIDRGYTF	TGTGCCAGTTCCTCCCGGGACATCGACAGGGGCTACACCTTC
14	-	TRBV5-5	-	TRBJ2-7	CASSPLGSGDEQYF	TGTGCCAGCAGTCCCCTGGGATCCGGGGACGAGCAGTACTTC
15	-	TRBV5-1	-	TRBJ1-2	CASSLAGGGANGYTF	TGCGCCAGCAGCTTGGCCGGCGGGGGCGCTAATGGCTACACCTTC
15	TRBD1	TRBV6-5	-	TRBJ2-5	CASSPGQGAGETQYF	TGTGCCAGCAGCCCGGGACAGGGGGCTGGGGAGACCCAGTACTTC
16	TRBD1	TRBV5-6	-	TRBJ1-4	CASSSTLTGGFEKLFF	TGTGCCAGCAGCTCAACTTTGACAGGGGGCTTTGAAAAACTGTTTTTT
12	-	TRBV2	-	TRBJ1-6	CASTQGDSPLHF	TGTGCCAGCACTCAAGGGGATTCACCCCTCCACTTT
15	-	TRBV9	-	TRBJ1-6	CASSLGAREDSPLHF	TGTGCCAGCAGTCTTGGGGCGCGGGAGGATTCACCCCTCCACTTT
14	-	TRBV2	-	TRBJ2-5	CASTIRGNQETQYF	TGTGCCAGCACCATTCGTGGCAATCAAGAGACCCAGTACTTC
15	TRBD1	TRBV6-1	-	TRBJ1-5	CASSGFQGESQPQHF	TGTGCCAGCAGTGGGTTTCAGGGGGAGAGTCAGCCCCAGCATTTT
14	-	TRBV7-2	-	TRBJ2-5	CASSQPGSQETQYF	TGTGCCAGCAGCCAGCCGGGTTCCCAAGAGACCCAGTACTTC
15	-	TRBV5-4	once	TRBJ2-4	CASSTGDLAKNIQYF	TGTGCCAGCAGCACGGGGGACTTAGCCAAAAACATTCAGTACTTC
13	TRBD1	TRBV7-9	-	TRBJ2-1	CASSPRQGGRQFF	TGTGCCAGCAGCCCGAGACAGGGGGGGAGGCAGTTCTTC
14	-	TRBV2	-	TRBJ1-1	CASSVFSGNTEAFF	TGTGCCAGCAGTGTCTTTTCAGGGAACACTGAAGCTTTCTTT
16	-	TRBV2	-	TRBJ2-1	CASSERKTITYNEQFF	TGTGCCAGCAGTGAAAGGAAGACAATCACATACAATGAGCAGTTCTTC
14	-	TRBV5-6	-	TRBJ1-1	CASSRGRGLAEAFF	TGTGCCAGCAGCCGGGGCAGGGGATTAGCTGAAGCTTTCTTT
15	TRBD1	TRBV4-2	once	TRBJ1-5	CASSQEQGAGQPQHF	TGTGCCAGCAGCCAAGAACAGGGGGCAGGGCAGCCCCAGCATTTT
15	TRBD1	TRBV19	-	TRBJ1-1	CASSIEGGPNTEAFF	TGTGCCAGTAGTATAGAAGGGGGCCCGAACACTGAAGCTTTCTTT
14	-	TRBV27	-	TRBJ1-2	CASSPSTGNYGYTF	TGTGCCAGCAGCCCCTCCACAGGGAACTATGGCTACACCTTC
13	-	TRBV7-7	-	TRBJ1-1	CASSLKEGSEAFF	TGTGCTAGCAGCTTAAAGGAGGGCTCTGAAGCTTTCTTT
17	-	TRBV19	once	TRBJ2-5	CASSIDAGLTFQETQYF	TGTGCCAGTAGTATTGATGCAGGCCTTACTTTCCAAGAGACCCAGTACTTC
15	-	TRBV2	few	TRBJ1-1	CASRETRVGDTEAFF	TGTGCCAGCAGAGAAACCAGGGTAGGTGACACTGAAGCTTTCTTT
16	TRBD1	TRBV28	few	TRBJ1-1	CASSLSRTGRNTEAFF	TGTGCCAGCAGTTTATCACGGACAGGGAGGAACACTGAAGCTTTCTTT
14	TRBD1	TRBV6-5	-	TRBJ2-1	CASTRDRGGNEQFF	TGTGCCAGCACCAGAGACAGGGGCGGCAATGAGCAGTTCTTC
16	-	TRBV6-1	once	TRBJ1-5	CASSAKSRARDQPQHF	TGTGCCAGCAGTGCCAAATCTCGAGCCCGCGATCAGCCCCAGCATTTT
15	TRBD1	TRBV19	-	TRBJ1-5	CASSMTGGGNQPQHF	TGTGCCAGTAGTATGACAGGGGGAGGCAATCAGCCCCAGCATTTT
14	TRBD1	TRBV5-6	-	TRBJ1-2	CASSLGDRIYGYTF	TGTGCCAGCAGCTTGGGGGACAGAATCTATGGCTACACCTTC
12	-	TRBV11-2	-	TRBJ2-3	CASSPFTDTQYF	TGTGCCAGCAGCCCCTTCACAGATACGCAGTATTTT
13	-	TRBV30	-	TRBJ2-7	CAWTTGFVYEQYF	TGTGCCTGGACCACAGGGTTCGTCTACGAGCAGTACTTC